The 5 T cell receptor beta chains below all came from one sample that was sequenced in a study of blood T cell repertoires in COVID-19. Some clones are missing from TCRdb's copy, which holds only in-frame ones; the method was immunoSEQ multiplex PCR. The table includes tens of thousands of clones, about 92% detected once. Material for sequencing was peripheral blood. The receptors were sampled from an elderly woman with active or convalescent COVID-19.

The chain recombines TRBV6-2 or TRBV6-3 with TRBJ1-1; TRBD1 might be the D (6 bases). The germline V gene encodes CDR1 MNHEY and CDR2 SVGEGT. This CDR3 contains 12 residues. Trimming removed 4 bases at V and 9 bases at J, with 12 bases between. The CDR3 here is CASSSGAIKAFF. The CDR3 coding sequence is TGTGCCAGCAGTTCAGGGGCAATTAAAGCTTTCTTT.

This rearrangement joins TRBV7-9 to TRBJ2-2; no clear D. Trimming stripped 1 base from V and 5 bases from J, with 5 bases between. The germline V gene has CDR1 SEHNR and CDR2 FQNEAQ (reference sequence). The CDR3 extends over 13 amino acids. CDR3 sequence (DNA): TGTGCCAGCAGCTTAGTAATTACCGGGGAGCTGTTTTTT. It codes for CASSLVITGELFF.

The chain uses TRBV4-1 and TRBJ2-7; 7 bases line up with TRBD1. V dropped 2 bases and J dropped 0; count of bases not matched to a gene: 4. Germline V lookup: CDR1 MGHRA, CDR2 YSYEKL. The CDR3 contains 15 residues. CDR3 coding DNA: TGCGCCAGCAGCCAATTCGGGACAGACTCCTACGAGCAGTACTTC. Translation gives CASSQFGTDSYEQYF.

The chain has TRBV11-2 and TRBJ1-6, with TRBD1 matching over 8 bases. The germline V gene encodes CDR1 SGHAT and CDR2 FQNNGV. With 4 bases clipped from V and 7 bases from J, the junction kept 6 bases outside the gene matches. The CDR3 is 15 residues long. CDR3 DNA: TGTGCCAGCAGCTCGGACAGGGTGCAAAATTCACCCCTCCACTTT. It is translated as CASSSDRVQNSPLHF.

This rearrangement joins TRBV27 to TRBJ1-2; D not resolved. The CDR3 length is 14 residues. The germline CDR1 and CDR2 sequences are MNHEY and SMNVEV (reference sequence). Deletions cut 7 bases from V and 4 bases from J, with 16 bases between. The CDR3 region is CASTPLPGGYGYTF. DNA for the CDR3: TGTGCCAGCACCCCGCTCCCCGGCGGCTATGGCTACACCTTC.